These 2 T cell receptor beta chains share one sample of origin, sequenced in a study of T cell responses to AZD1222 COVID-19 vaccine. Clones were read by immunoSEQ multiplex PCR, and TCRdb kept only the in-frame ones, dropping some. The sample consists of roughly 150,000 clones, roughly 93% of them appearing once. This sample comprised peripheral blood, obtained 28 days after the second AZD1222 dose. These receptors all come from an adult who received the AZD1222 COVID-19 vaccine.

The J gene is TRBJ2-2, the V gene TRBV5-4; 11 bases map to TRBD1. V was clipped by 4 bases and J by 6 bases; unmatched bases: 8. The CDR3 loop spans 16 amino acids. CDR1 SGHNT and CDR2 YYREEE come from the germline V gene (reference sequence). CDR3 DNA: TGTGCCAGCAGCCAGGGACAGGGGGACAGGGCCGGGGAGCTGTTTTTT. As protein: CASSQGQGDRAGELFF.

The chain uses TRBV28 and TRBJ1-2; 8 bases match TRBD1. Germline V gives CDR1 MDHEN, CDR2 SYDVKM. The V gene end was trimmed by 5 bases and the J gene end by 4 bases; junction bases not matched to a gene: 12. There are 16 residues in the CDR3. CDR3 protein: CASSPRSGQGFYGYTF. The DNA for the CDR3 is TGTGCCAGCAGTCCGAGATCCGGACAGGGATTCTATGGCTACACCTTC.